The T cell receptor (beta chain) described here comes from a study of cytomegalovirus exposure and HLA in healthy donors. To note about this clone: Antigen specificity is unknown.

Healthy individuals who donated bone marrow served as the donors. While unrecorded immune exposures were likely, the donors were nominally healthy when sampled. Primers included in the PCR were 60 Vbeta and 13 Jbeta primers. Clones were read by immunoSEQ multiplex PCR, and TCRdb kept only the in-frame ones, dropping some. The sample holds 75,000 to 95,000 clones. Study results and caveats: There were reportedly fewer N-insertions in an Asian-associated ancestry cluster than the roughly 670-donor mean, in a later analysis.

V gave up 4 bases and J gave up 0 bases, with 10 bases separating them. Germline CDR1 GTSNPN, CDR2 SVGIG (reference sequence). This CDR3 contains 14 residues. The receptor's source is a young man in good health and CMV-seronegative. The sequencing input was PBMCs. This rearrangement joins TRBV30 to TRBJ1-3; D gene ambiguous. CDR3: CAWTRKSSGNTIYF. CDR3 DNA sequence: TGTGCCTGGACCAGGAAGAGCTCTGGAAACACCATATATTTT.